This TCR beta chain derives from a study of CD8+ T cells in alopecia areata. At the level of the study: Each day, treated patients took oral tofacitinib twice, at 5 to 10 mg per dose.

Germline V gene lookup returns CDR1 SGHVS and CDR2 FQNEAQ. The V gene lost 4 bases and the J gene lost 5 bases, with 15 bases spanning the gap. CDR3 size: 15 residues. Sequencing used cDNA as its template, made by extracting RNA and reverse transcribing it. Clones were read by immunoSEQ multiplex PCR, and TCRdb kept only the in-frame ones, dropping some. Seen here are over 50,000 clones, around half observed once, and the top ten hold about 18%. The chain carries TRBV7-8 and TRBJ2-1, with D uncertain. Specimen: CD8+ T cells sorted from blood, collected at week 0. The sequence came from a human donor with alopecia areata. CDR3 in DNA: TGTGCCAGCAGCTCAGAATGGACCGAACACAATGAGCAGTTCTTC. This gives the protein CASSSEWTEHNEQFF.